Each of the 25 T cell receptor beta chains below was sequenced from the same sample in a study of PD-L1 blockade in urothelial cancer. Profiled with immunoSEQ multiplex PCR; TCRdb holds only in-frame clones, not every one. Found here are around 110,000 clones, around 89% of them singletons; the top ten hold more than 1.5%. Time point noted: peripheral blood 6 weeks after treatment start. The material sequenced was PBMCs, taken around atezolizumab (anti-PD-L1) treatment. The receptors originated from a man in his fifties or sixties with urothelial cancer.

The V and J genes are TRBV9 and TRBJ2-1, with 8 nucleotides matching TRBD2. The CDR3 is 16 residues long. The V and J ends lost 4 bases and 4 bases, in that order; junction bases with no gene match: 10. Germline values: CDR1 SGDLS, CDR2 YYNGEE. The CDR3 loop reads CASSLWREAQYNEQFF. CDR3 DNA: TGTGCCAGCAGCCTATGGCGGGAGGCACAGTACAATGAGCAGTTCTTC.

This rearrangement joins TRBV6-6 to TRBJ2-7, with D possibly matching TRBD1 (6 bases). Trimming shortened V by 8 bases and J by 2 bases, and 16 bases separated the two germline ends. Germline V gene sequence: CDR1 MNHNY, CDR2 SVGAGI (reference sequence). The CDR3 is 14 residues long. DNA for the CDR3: TGTGCCAGCGAGACAGCAGGGGCCACCTACGAGCAGTACTTC. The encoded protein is CASETAGATYEQYF.

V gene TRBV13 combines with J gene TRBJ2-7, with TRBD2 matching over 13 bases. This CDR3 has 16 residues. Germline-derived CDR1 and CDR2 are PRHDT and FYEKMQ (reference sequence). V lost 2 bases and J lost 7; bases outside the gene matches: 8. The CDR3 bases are TGTGCCAGCAGCTTACGACTAGCGGGAGGTGTCGATGAGCAGTACTTC. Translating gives CASSLRLAGGVDEQYF.

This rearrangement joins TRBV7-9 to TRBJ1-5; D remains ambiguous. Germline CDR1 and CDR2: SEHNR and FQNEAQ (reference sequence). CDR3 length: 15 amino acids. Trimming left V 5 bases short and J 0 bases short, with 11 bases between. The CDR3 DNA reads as TGTGCCAGCAGCGGAGACTTGAATAGCAATCAGCCCCAGCATTTT. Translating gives CASSGDLNSNQPQHF.

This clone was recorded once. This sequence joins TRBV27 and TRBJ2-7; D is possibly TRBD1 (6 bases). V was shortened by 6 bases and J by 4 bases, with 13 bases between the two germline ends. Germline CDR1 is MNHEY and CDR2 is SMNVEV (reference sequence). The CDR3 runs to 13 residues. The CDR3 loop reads CASRTSGEYEQYF. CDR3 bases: TGTGCCAGCAGAACCTCAGGGGAGTACGAGCAGTACTTC.

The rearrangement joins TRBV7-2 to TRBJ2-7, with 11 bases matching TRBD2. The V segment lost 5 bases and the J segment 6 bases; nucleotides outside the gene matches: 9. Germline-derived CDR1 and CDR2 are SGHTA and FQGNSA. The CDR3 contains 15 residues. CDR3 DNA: TGTGCCAGCAGCCAGGCCGCTAGCGGGGGGCCCGAGCAGTACTTC. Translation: CASSQAASGGPEQYF. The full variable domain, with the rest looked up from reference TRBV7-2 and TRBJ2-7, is GAGVSQSPSNKVTEKGKDVELRCDPISGHTALYWYRQSLGQGLEFLIYFQGNSAPDKSGLPSDRFSAERTGGSVSTLTIQRTQQEDSAVYLCASSQAASGGPEQYFGPGTRLTVT.

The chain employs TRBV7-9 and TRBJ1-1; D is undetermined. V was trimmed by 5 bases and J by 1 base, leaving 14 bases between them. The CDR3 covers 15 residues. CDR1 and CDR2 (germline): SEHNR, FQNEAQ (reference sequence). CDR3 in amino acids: CASSPRLVANTEAFF. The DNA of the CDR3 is TGTGCCAGCAGCCCGCGGTTGGTGGCGAACACTGAAGCTTTCTTT.

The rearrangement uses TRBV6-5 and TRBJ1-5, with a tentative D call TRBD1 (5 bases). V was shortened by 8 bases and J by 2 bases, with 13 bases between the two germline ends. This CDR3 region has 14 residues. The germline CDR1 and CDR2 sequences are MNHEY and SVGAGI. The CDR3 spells CASRRGDGNQPQHF. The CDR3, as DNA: TGTGCCAGCCGAAGGGGTGACGGCAATCAGCCCCAGCATTTT.

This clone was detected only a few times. Here the CDR3 DNA reads TGTGCCAGCAGCCCTGGAGTTCTCTATGGCTACACCTTC. Encoded protein: CASSPGVLYGYTF. The rearrangement uses TRBV6-5 and TRBJ1-2; D unresolved. The CDR3 runs to 13 residues. Germline V gene lookup returns CDR1 MNHEY and CDR2 SVGAGI. The V and J ends lost 6 bases and 4 bases respectively, with 12 bases between them.

CDR3 nucleotides: TGTGCCAGCAGCCTAGGCTCGAGATCCTACGAGCAGTACTTC. Its protein is CASSLGSRSYEQYF. The chain uses TRBV9 and TRBJ2-7, with D uncertain. The CDR3 runs to 14 residues. Trimming shortened V by 4 bases and J by 1 base, and 12 bases separated the two germline ends. Germline loops: CDR1 SGDLS, CDR2 YYNGEE.

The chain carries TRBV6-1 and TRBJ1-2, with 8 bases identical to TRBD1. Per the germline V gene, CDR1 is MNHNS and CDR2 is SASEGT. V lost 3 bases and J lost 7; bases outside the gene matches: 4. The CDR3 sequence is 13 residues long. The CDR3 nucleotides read TGTGCCAGCAGTGATCTGACAGGGGTTGGCTACACCTTC. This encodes CASSDLTGVGYTF.

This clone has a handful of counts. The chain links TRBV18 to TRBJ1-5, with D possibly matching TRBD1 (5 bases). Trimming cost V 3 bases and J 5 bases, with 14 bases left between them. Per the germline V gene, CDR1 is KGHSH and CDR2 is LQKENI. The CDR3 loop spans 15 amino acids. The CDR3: CASSPKSGQDQPQHF. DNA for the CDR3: TGTGCCAGCTCACCGAAGTCCGGACAAGATCAGCCCCAGCATTTT.

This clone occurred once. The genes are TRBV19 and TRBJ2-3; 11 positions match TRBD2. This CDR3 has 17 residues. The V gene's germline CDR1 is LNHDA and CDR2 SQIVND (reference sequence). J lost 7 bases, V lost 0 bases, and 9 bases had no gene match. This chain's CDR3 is CASSIDRGLAGINTQYF. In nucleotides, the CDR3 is TGTGCCAGTAGTATAGATCGAGGACTAGCGGGTATCAATACGCAGTATTTT.

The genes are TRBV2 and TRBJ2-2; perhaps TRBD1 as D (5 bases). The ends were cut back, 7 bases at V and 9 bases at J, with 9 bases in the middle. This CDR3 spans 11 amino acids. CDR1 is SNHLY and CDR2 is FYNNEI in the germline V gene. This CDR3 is CASTPDRELFF. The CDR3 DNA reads TGTGCCAGCACCCCGGACAGGGAGCTGTTTTTT. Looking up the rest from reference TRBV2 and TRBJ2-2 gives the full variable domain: EPEVTQTPSHQVTQMGQEVILRCVPISNHLYFYWYRQILGQKVEFLVSFYNNEISEKSEIFDDQFSVERPDGSNFTLKIRSTKLEDSAMYFCASTPDRELFFGEGSRLTVL.

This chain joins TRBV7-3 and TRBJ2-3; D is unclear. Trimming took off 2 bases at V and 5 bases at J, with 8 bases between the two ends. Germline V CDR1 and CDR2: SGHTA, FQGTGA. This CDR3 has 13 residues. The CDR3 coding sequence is TGTGCCAGCAGCTTACGACTGCAAGATACGCAGTATTTT. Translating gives CASSLRLQDTQYF.

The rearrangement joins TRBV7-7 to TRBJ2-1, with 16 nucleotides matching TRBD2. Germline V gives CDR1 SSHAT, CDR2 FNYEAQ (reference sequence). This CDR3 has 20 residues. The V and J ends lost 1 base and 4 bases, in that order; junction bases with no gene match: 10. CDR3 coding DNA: TGTGCCAGCAGCTTAGTAAGGGGACTAGCGGGGGGGTACAGATACAATGAGCAGTTCTTC. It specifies CASSLVRGLAGGYRYNEQFF. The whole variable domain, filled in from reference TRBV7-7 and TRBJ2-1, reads GAGVSQSPRYKVTKRGQDVTLRCDPISSHATLYWYQQALGQGPEFLTYFNYEAQPDKSGLPSDRFSAERPEGSISTLTIQRTEQRDSAMYRCASSLVRGLAGGYRYNEQFFGPGTRLTVL.

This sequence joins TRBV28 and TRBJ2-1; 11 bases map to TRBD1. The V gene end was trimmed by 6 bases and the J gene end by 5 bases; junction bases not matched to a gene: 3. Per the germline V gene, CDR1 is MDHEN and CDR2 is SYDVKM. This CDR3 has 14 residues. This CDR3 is CASSRDRGDNEQFF. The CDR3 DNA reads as TGTGCCAGCAGCCGGGACAGGGGGGACAATGAGCAGTTCTTC.

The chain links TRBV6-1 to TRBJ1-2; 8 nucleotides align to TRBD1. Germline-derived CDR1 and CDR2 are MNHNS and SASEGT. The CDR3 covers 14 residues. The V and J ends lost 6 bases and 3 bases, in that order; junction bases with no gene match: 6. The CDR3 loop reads CASRKDRADYGYTF. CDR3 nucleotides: TGTGCCAGCAGAAAGGACAGGGCGGACTATGGCTACACCTTC.

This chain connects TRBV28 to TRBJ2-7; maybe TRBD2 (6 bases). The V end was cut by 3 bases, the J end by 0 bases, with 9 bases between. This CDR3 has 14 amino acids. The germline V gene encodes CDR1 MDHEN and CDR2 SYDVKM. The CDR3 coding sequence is TGTGCCAGCAGTTTCCTCGGGAGCTCCTACGAGCAGTACTTC. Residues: CASSFLGSSYEQYF.

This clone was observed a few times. CDR3 DNA sequence: TGTGCCTGGAGCCTGCCTAGCGGGGAAAAAAACATTCAGTACTTC. As protein: CAWSLPSGEKNIQYF. The V and J genes are TRBV30 and TRBJ2-4; the match to TRBD2 covers 9 bases. V dropped 3 bases and J dropped 4; count of bases not matched to a gene: 7. The CDR3 runs to 15 residues. Germline V gene data show CDR1 as GTSNPN and CDR2 as SVGIG (reference sequence).

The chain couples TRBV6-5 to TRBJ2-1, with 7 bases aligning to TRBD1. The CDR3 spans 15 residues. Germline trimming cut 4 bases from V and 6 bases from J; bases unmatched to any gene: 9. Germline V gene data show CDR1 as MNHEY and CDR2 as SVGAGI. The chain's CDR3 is CASSSFFGQANEQFF. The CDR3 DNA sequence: TGTGCCAGCAGTTCCTTTTTTGGACAGGCCAATGAGCAGTTCTTC.

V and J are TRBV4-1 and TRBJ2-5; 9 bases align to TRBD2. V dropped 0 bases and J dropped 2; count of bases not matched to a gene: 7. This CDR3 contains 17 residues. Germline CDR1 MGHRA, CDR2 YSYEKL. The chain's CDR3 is CASSQDGASGTQETQYF. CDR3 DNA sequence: TGCGCCAGCAGCCAAGATGGAGCTAGCGGGACACAAGAGACCCAGTACTTC.

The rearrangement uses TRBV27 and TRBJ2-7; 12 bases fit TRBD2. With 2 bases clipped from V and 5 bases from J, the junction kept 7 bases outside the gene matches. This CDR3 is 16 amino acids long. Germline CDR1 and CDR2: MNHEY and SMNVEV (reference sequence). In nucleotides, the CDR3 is TGTGCCAGCAGTTTACCTCTAGCGGGGGGGGGCCACGAGCAGTACTTC. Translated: CASSLPLAGGGHEQYF.

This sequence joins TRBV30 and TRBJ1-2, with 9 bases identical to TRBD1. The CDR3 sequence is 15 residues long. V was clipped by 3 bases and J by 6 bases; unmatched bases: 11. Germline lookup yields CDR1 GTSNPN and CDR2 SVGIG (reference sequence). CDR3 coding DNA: TGTGCCTGGAGGCAACCCTTGACAGGGGGACATGGCTACACCTTC. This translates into CAWRQPLTGGHGYTF.

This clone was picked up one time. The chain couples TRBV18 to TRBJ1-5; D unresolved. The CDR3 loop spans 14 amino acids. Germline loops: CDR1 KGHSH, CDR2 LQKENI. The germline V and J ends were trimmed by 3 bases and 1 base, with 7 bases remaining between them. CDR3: CASSPRPSNQPQHF. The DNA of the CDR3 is TGTGCCAGCTCACCCCGTCCGAGCAATCAGCCCCAGCATTTT.